This section outlines one T cell receptor beta chain sequence together with its context. Preparing the TCRbeta library involved the use of unique molecular identifiers. TCRdb independently ran MiXCR on the PCR reads; one entry per CDR3 protein. In the table there are approximately 240,000 distinct CDR3 sequences, 8% to 9.5% of which are singletons. The germline gives CDR1 MRHNA, CDR2 SNTAGT. V lost 5 bases and J lost 1, with 17 bases in between. The length of the CDR3 is 16 residues. This sample was included in a study of T-cell reconstitution after alpha-beta-depleted transplantation in children. The sequencing here drew on PBMCs from the stem cell graft donor, taken from the stem cell graft. The chain recombines TRBV6-4 with TRBJ2-5; perhaps TRBD1 as D (7 bases). The source of this sequence is a human donor who donated a stem cell graft to a child with acute lymphoblastic leukemia. The CDR3 loop is CASSRDWTGRQETQYF. The CDR3, as DNA: TGTGCCAGCAGTCGGGACTGGACAGGACGCCAAGAGACCCAGTACTTC.